This TCR beta chain was obtained from a study of memory CD4+ T cells and cytomegalovirus serostatus. Germline CDR1 is SEHNR and CDR2 is FQNEAQ (reference sequence). The CDR3 covers 14 residues. After removal of 0 bases from V and 7 bases from J, the junction contained 5 bases not matched to a gene. This clone occurred a few times. TCRdb's copy holds only in-frame clones and misses some; the assay was immunoSEQ multiplex PCR. The table has tens of thousands of clones, around 80% seen once. The sort gate was single viable CD3+CD4+CD8-CD45RO+ cells for memory CD4+ T cells. CD4+ T cells were isolated by positive magnetic selection.

The V and J genes are TRBV7-9 and TRBJ1-1, with 7 bases matching TRBD1. Sample: memory CD4+ T cells from blood. This receptor was taken from an adult in good health and CMV-seronegative. This chain's CDR3 is CASSLALTGFEAFF. CDR3 DNA: TGTGCCAGCAGCTTAGCCCTGACAGGGTTTGAAGCTTTCTTT.